This TCR beta chain was recorded in a study of vaccination and CD4 T cells after COVID-19. As concerns this clonotype: Its antigen is still unknown.

As to treatment: roughly 10-day PBMC culture with coronavirus spike peptide pools or control peptides (ViraFEST assay). Half the growth medium was swapped for new IL-2 medium on days 3 and 7. These CD4+ T cells came from approximately ten-day cultures by negative selection. Cultured CD4+ T-cell DNA underwent Oncomine TCR Beta short-read sequencing. Researchers extracted genomic DNA from CD4+ T cells that had been cultured. In TCRdb, the PCR reads were re-called with MiXCR into one record per CDR3 protein. Of around 11,000 distinct CDR3 sequences listed, 65% to 75% were seen once; the top ten hold about 9.3%. Trimming stripped 4 bases from V and 3 bases from J, with 16 bases between. Germline CDR1 MNHEY, CDR2 SMNVEV (reference sequence). This CDR3 has 16 amino acids.

The TCR sequence derives from a human donor who had recovered from COVID-19. The V and J genes are TRBV27 and TRBJ1-5; no reliable D call. The sample comprised CD4+ T cells from blood, cultured in vitro. CDR3: CASSSRRSGNNQPQHF. In DNA form, the CDR3 reads TGTGCCAGCAGTTCCCGTCGCTCGGGCAACAATCAGCCCCAGCATTTT.